The sequence of this T cell receptor beta chain was determined in a study of cytomegalovirus exposure and HLA in healthy donors. At the level of the study: Findings of an earlier analysis included roughly 120 million unique TCR beta sequences from 200 million or so T cells.

The CDR3 is 13 amino acids. CDR1 and CDR2 from the germline V gene are MRHNA and SNTAGT. V was clipped by 4 bases and J by 1 base, with 6 bases between them. PCR amplification relied on 60 Vbeta primers (plus 13 Jbeta primers). The method was immunoSEQ multiplex PCR; TCRdb's version includes in-frame clones alone and lacks a portion of them. The repertoire includes about 160,000 clones, roughly four fifths of them detected once, and about 1.3% sits in the top ten. The sequence was collected from a man aged 55 to 69 in good health and CMV-seronegative. This sequence joins TRBV6-4 and TRBJ2-3; D not certain. The sequenced sample was PBMCs. CDR3 nucleotide sequence: TGTGCCAGCAGTGCCGCGCGCACAGATACGCAGTATTTT. Translated, it gives CASSAARTDTQYF.